The text below deals with one TCR beta chain. Its target is unknown. Just one base apart from a much larger clone, this may be a read error. This sample stems from a study of blood T cells in healthy people across ages. Next came a second PCR, run for about 6 to 11 cycles, which used a sample-barcoded 5' primer along with a J-beta primer mix. TCRdb re-derived calls from the 5' RACE reads in MiXCR, one entry per CDR3 protein. The data show hundreds of thousands of distinct CDR3 sequences, with 52% seen just once and 13% held by the top ten. The study's findings and limits: Leaving the PBMCs unsorted stopped any conclusive comparison of naive versus antigen-experienced cells.

The CDR3 consists of 15 residues. In germline, CDR1 is SGHTA, CDR2 FQGNSA. The sequenced sample consisted of blood. The chain recombines TRBV7-2 with TRBJ2-1; the D gene is possibly TRBD2 (6 bases). The receptor comes from a woman over 75 in good health. CDR3 DNA: TGTGTCAGCAGCCCCACGGGGGACTCCTACAATGAGCAGTTCTTC. Translated, it gives CVSSPTGDSYNEQFF.